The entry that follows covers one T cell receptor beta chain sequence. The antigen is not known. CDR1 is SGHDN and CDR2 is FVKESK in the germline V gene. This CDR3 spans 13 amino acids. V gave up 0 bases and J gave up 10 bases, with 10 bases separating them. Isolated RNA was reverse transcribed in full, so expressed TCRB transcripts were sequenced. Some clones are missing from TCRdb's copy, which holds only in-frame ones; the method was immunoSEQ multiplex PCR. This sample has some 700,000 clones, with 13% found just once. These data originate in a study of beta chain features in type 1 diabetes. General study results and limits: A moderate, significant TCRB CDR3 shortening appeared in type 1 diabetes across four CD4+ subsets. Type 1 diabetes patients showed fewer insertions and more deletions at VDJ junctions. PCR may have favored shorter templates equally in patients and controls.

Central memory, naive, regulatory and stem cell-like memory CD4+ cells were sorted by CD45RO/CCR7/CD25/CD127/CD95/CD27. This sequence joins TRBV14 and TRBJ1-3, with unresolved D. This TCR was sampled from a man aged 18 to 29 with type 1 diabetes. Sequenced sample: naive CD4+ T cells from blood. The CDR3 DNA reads TGTGCCAGCAGCCAAGATTTTTCCTGGACCATATATTTT. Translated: CASSQDFSWTIYF.